This is a list of T cell receptor beta chains from one sample in a study of blood T cell repertoires in COVID-19. Generated by immunoSEQ multiplex PCR, the TCRdb table keeps only in-frame clones and is missing some. The sample includes 9,500 to 15,000 clones, under 95% seen only once; the top ten take approximately 13%. Sequencing was performed on peripheral blood. These receptors all come from a man aged 70 or older with active COVID-19. Each CDR3 is given with its conserved first and last residue. The D gene is left open where the match is weak. Expanded clones are given a class, and other clones once, few, many or no size at all.

CDR3 length: 14; J gene: TRBJ2-2; V gene: TRBV11-3; D gene: TRBD2; clone size: .; CDR3 DNA: TGTGCCAGCCAATGGGGGGGGAACACCGGGGAGCTGTTTTTT; CDR3 protein: CASQWGGNTGELFF
CDR3 length: 18; J gene: TRBJ2-7; V gene: TRBV19; D gene: TRBD2; clone size: few; CDR3 DNA: TGTGCCAGTAGTATTCGACTAGCGGGAGGCTCGAGCTCCTACGAGCAGTACTTC; CDR3 protein: CASSIRLAGGSSSYEQYF
CDR3 length: 14; J gene: TRBJ1-5; V gene: TRBV7-8; D gene: TRBD1; clone size: .; CDR3 DNA: TGTGCCAGCAGCTTAGAATTCAGGGGGCAGCCCCAGCATTTT; CDR3 protein: CASSLEFRGQPQHF
CDR3 length: 12; J gene: TRBJ1-2; V gene: TRBV2; D gene: .; clone size: .; CDR3 DNA: TGTGCCAGCGGTACGGGTCCCTCAGGCTACACCTTC; CDR3 protein: CASGTGPSGYTF
CDR3 length: 14; J gene: TRBJ1-1; V gene: TRBV10-3; D gene: TRBD1; clone size: .; CDR3 DNA: TGTGCCATCAGGAAAGACAGGGATGGGGCTGAAGCTTTCTTT; CDR3 protein: CAIRKDRDGAEAFF
CDR3 length: 11; J gene: TRBJ1-1; V gene: TRBV2; D gene: .; clone size: once; CDR3 DNA: TGTGCCAGCTGGAGGGGTTTTGAAGCTTTCTTT; CDR3 protein: CASWRGFEAFF
CDR3 length: 14; J gene: TRBJ2-7; V gene: TRBV5-1; D gene: TRBD1; clone size: once; CDR3 DNA: TGCGCCAGCAGCATGGGACAGAACTCCTACGAGCAGTACTTC; CDR3 protein: CASSMGQNSYEQYF
CDR3 length: 15; J gene: TRBJ1-1; V gene: TRBV4-2; D gene: .; clone size: .; CDR3 DNA: TGTGCCAGCAGCCAAGAGCCCGGGGGTAACACTGAAGCTTTCTTT; CDR3 protein: CASSQEPGGNTEAFF
CDR3 length: 14; J gene: TRBJ1-2; V gene: TRBV5-5; D gene: TRBD1; clone size: once; CDR3 DNA: TGTGCCAGCAGCATCGACAGGGGTTCCTATGGCTACACCTTC; CDR3 protein: CASSIDRGSYGYTF
CDR3 length: 13; J gene: TRBJ1-1; V gene: TRBV2; D gene: TRBD1; clone size: .; CDR3 DNA: TGTGCCAGACTCCGGGACAGTAACACTGAAGCTTTCTTT; CDR3 protein: CARLRDSNTEAFF
CDR3 length: 16; J gene: TRBJ1-2; V gene: TRBV7-2; D gene: TRBD1; clone size: .; CDR3 DNA: TGTGCCAGCAGCTACCGGGACAGGGGGCAGGGCTATGGCTACACCTTC; CDR3 protein: CASSYRDRGQGYGYTF
CDR3 length: 11; J gene: TRBJ1-2; V gene: TRBV20-1; D gene: .; clone size: .; CDR3 DNA: TGCAGTGCTTTTTCGAGGTTAGGCTACACCTTC; CDR3 protein: CSAFSRLGYTF
CDR3 length: 13; J gene: TRBJ1-1; V gene: TRBV7-3; D gene: TRBD1; clone size: .; CDR3 DNA: TGTGCCAGCAGCCCGGGGACAGGGGCTGAAGCTTTCTTT; CDR3 protein: CASSPGTGAEAFF
CDR3 length: 15; J gene: TRBJ2-7; V gene: TRBV11-1; D gene: TRBD2; clone size: .; CDR3 DNA: TGTGCCAGCAGCCCGGGGGGGGCCAGTAGCTACGAGCAGTACTTC; CDR3 protein: CASSPGGASSYEQYF
CDR3 length: 14; J gene: TRBJ2-2; V gene: TRBV5-1; D gene: .; clone size: .; CDR3 DNA: TGCGCCAGCCTGGACAGATCGAACACCGGGGAGCTGTTTTTT; CDR3 protein: CASLDRSNTGELFF
CDR3 length: 13; J gene: TRBJ2-7; V gene: TRBV7-3; D gene: .; clone size: .; CDR3 DNA: TGTGCCAGCACCTCTTATGAGGGAAGCGAGCAGTACTTC; CDR3 protein: CASTSYEGSEQYF
CDR3 length: 14; J gene: TRBJ1-2; V gene: TRBV5-6; D gene: TRBD1; clone size: .; CDR3 DNA: TGTGCCAGCAGCGGGATGGACAGGGGATTTGGCTACACCTTC; CDR3 protein: CASSGMDRGFGYTF
CDR3 length: 16; J gene: TRBJ1-2; V gene: TRBV5-1; D gene: .; clone size: .; CDR3 DNA: TGCGCCAGCAGTCCCCAGGGGCAAACTGGGGACTATGGCTACACCTTC; CDR3 protein: CASSPQGQTGDYGYTF
CDR3 length: 17; J gene: TRBJ2-2; V gene: TRBV9; D gene: TRBD1; clone size: .; CDR3 DNA: TGTGCCAGCAGCGACCTCAAACAGGGGGCGGATACCGGGGAGCTGTTTTTT; CDR3 protein: CASSDLKQGADTGELFF
CDR3 length: 14; J gene: TRBJ1-6; V gene: TRBV11-2; D gene: .; clone size: .; CDR3 DNA: TGTGCCAGCAGCTTACCAGGGAAGGGTTCACCCCTCCACTTT; CDR3 protein: CASSLPGKGSPLHF
CDR3 length: 15; J gene: TRBJ1-4; V gene: TRBV7-2; D gene: TRBD1; clone size: .; CDR3 DNA: TGTGCCAGCAGCCGTTCAGGGGGCGGGGGTGAAAAACTGTTTTTT; CDR3 protein: CASSRSGGGGEKLFF
CDR3 length: 16; J gene: TRBJ2-1; V gene: TRBV10-2; D gene: TRBD2; clone size: .; CDR3 DNA: TGCGCCAGCAGTGAGCCTAGCGGGGAACCCTACAATGAGCAGTTCTTC; CDR3 protein: CASSEPSGEPYNEQFF
CDR3 length: 16; J gene: TRBJ1-2; V gene: TRBV19; D gene: .; clone size: .; CDR3 DNA: TGTGCCAGTAGTATAGCCCAGCCTAGGTCGAACTATGGCTACACCTTC; CDR3 protein: CASSIAQPRSNYGYTF
CDR3 length: 18; J gene: TRBJ2-4; V gene: TRBV6-4; D gene: TRBD1; clone size: .; CDR3 DNA: TGTGCCAGCAGTGACTCTTGTCTCGACAGGGTAGCCAAAAACATTCAGTACTTC; CDR3 protein: CASSDSCLDRVAKNIQYF
CDR3 length: 15; J gene: TRBJ1-2; V gene: TRBV7-9; D gene: .; clone size: .; CDR3 DNA: TGTGCCAGCAGCTTAGCAGTCAACCAGAACTATGGCTACACCTTC; CDR3 protein: CASSLAVNQNYGYTF
CDR3 length: 17; J gene: TRBJ2-1; V gene: TRBV7-9; D gene: TRBD1; clone size: .; CDR3 DNA: TGTGCCAGCAGCCCATCAGGGACAGGGAGGGACTACAATGAGCAGTTCTTC; CDR3 protein: CASSPSGTGRDYNEQFF
CDR3 length: 15; J gene: TRBJ2-7; V gene: TRBV27; D gene: TRBD2; clone size: few; CDR3 DNA: TGTGCCAGCAGTTTTTTCGGGACTAGGACCTACGAGCAGTACTTC; CDR3 protein: CASSFFGTRTYEQYF
CDR3 length: 14; J gene: TRBJ1-3; V gene: TRBV11-2; D gene: .; clone size: .; CDR3 DNA: TGTGCCAGCAGCCCCCGGGAGGCAATCTTTACCATATATTTT; CDR3 protein: CASSPREAIFTIYF
CDR3 length: 11; J gene: TRBJ1-1; V gene: TRBV4-1; D gene: .; clone size: .; CDR3 DNA: TGCGCCAGCAGCCAAGACGGTGAAGCTTTCTTT; CDR3 protein: CASSQDGEAFF
CDR3 length: 17; J gene: TRBJ2-2; V gene: TRBV5-1; D gene: TRBD2; clone size: .; CDR3 DNA: TGCGCCAGCAGCCGGACTAGCGGGGGGGCTGACACCGGGGAGCTGTTTTTT; CDR3 protein: CASSRTSGGADTGELFF
CDR3 length: 15; J gene: TRBJ2-5; V gene: TRBV5-1; D gene: TRBD2; clone size: once; CDR3 DNA: TGCGCCAGCAGCTCAACGGGAGGGCCGTTAGAGACCCAGTACTTC; CDR3 protein: CASSSTGGPLETQYF
CDR3 length: 13; J gene: TRBJ2-3; V gene: TRBV24-1; D gene: .; clone size: .; CDR3 DNA: TGTGCCACCAGTGCCAGGGACACAGATACGCAGTATTTT; CDR3 protein: CATSARDTDTQYF
CDR3 length: 14; J gene: TRBJ2-7; V gene: TRBV6-1; D gene: .; clone size: .; CDR3 DNA: TGTGCCAGCAGTGAAAAGCGACAGTTCTACGAGCAGTACTTC; CDR3 protein: CASSEKRQFYEQYF
CDR3 length: 16; J gene: TRBJ1-3; V gene: TRBV4-1; D gene: .; clone size: .; CDR3 DNA: TGCGCCAGCAGCCAAGAGGCGGGGATCTCTGGAAACACCATATATTTT; CDR3 protein: CASSQEAGISGNTIYF
CDR3 length: 14; J gene: TRBJ1-5; V gene: TRBV5-4; D gene: .; clone size: .; CDR3 DNA: TGTGCCAGCAGCCGGGGGGGGCAGAATCAGCCCCAGCATTTT; CDR3 protein: CASSRGGQNQPQHF
CDR3 length: 15; J gene: TRBJ2-7; V gene: TRBV6-5; D gene: TRBD2; clone size: .; CDR3 DNA: TGTGCCAGCACCCCCCCGGGGGGAATATTCTACGAGCAGTACTTC; CDR3 protein: CASTPPGGIFYEQYF
CDR3 length: 15; J gene: TRBJ2-1; V gene: TRBV29-1; D gene: TRBD1; clone size: .; CDR3 DNA: TGCAGCGTTGAAGTCTGGTCGGACAGGGTATATGAGCAGTTCTTC; CDR3 protein: CSVEVWSDRVYEQFF
CDR3 length: 16; J gene: TRBJ2-4; V gene: TRBV6-5; D gene: .; clone size: .; CDR3 DNA: TGTGCCAGCAGTTATGATAACCCACTAGCCAAAAACATTCAGTACTTC; CDR3 protein: CASSYDNPLAKNIQYF
CDR3 length: 13; J gene: TRBJ2-1; V gene: TRBV10-1; D gene: .; clone size: .; CDR3 DNA: TGCGCCAGCAGTATCGGGATTTACAATGAGCAGTTCTTC; CDR3 protein: CASSIGIYNEQFF
CDR3 length: 15; J gene: TRBJ1-5; V gene: TRBV6-5; D gene: .; clone size: .; CDR3 DNA: TGTGCCAGCACCGGGACGTCCAGGGGTAATCAGCCCCAGCATTTT; CDR3 protein: CASTGTSRGNQPQHF
CDR3 length: 18; J gene: TRBJ2-3; V gene: TRBV10-3; D gene: TRBD2; clone size: .; CDR3 DNA: TGTGCCATCAGTGACCCCCCCAGCGGGGGGTATAGCACAGATACGCAGTATTTT; CDR3 protein: CAISDPPSGGYSTDTQYF
CDR3 length: 18; J gene: TRBJ2-5; V gene: TRBV25-1; D gene: TRBD2; clone size: .; CDR3 DNA: TGTGCCAGCAGTGACAGGGCTAGCGGGAGGGGAGGGAAGGAGACCCAGTACTTC; CDR3 protein: CASSDRASGRGGKETQYF
CDR3 length: 15; J gene: TRBJ1-4; V gene: TRBV5-6; D gene: TRBD1; clone size: .; CDR3 DNA: TGTGCCAGCAGCTTAAGACAGGGAGCAAATGAAAAACTGTTTTTT; CDR3 protein: CASSLRQGANEKLFF
CDR3 length: 13; J gene: TRBJ2-3; V gene: TRBV19; D gene: .; clone size: .; CDR3 DNA: TGTGCCAGTAGTATACGAGGCACAGATACGCAGTATTTT; CDR3 protein: CASSIRGTDTQYF
CDR3 length: 14; J gene: TRBJ2-3; V gene: TRBV5-4; D gene: .; clone size: .; CDR3 DNA: TGTGCCAGCAGCTTAGGATCTAGGACAGATACGCAGTATTTT; CDR3 protein: CASSLGSRTDTQYF
CDR3 length: 11; J gene: TRBJ2-1; V gene: TRBV12-3/TRBV12-4; D gene: .; clone size: .; CDR3 DNA: TGTGCCAGCAGTTTATTCTATGAGCAGTTCTTC; CDR3 protein: CASSLFYEQFF
CDR3 length: 14; J gene: TRBJ2-7; V gene: TRBV5-1; D gene: .; clone size: .; CDR3 DNA: TGCGCCAGCAGCGAGGTGACCACAGGCTACGAGCAGTACTTC; CDR3 protein: CASSEVTTGYEQYF
CDR3 length: 13; J gene: TRBJ2-3; V gene: TRBV12-3/TRBV12-4; D gene: .; clone size: .; CDR3 DNA: TGTGCCAGCAGCAGACACCGCACAGATACGCAGTATTTT; CDR3 protein: CASSRHRTDTQYF
CDR3 length: 14; J gene: TRBJ2-3; V gene: TRBV9; D gene: .; clone size: .; CDR3 DNA: TGTGCCAGCAGCGTAGACCCGCAGACAGATACGCAGTATTTT; CDR3 protein: CASSVDPQTDTQYF
CDR3 length: 13; J gene: TRBJ2-3; V gene: TRBV29-1; D gene: .; clone size: .; CDR3 DNA: TGCAGCGCCATCTCGCAGGGCACAGATACGCAGTATTTT; CDR3 protein: CSAISQGTDTQYF